Shown below are 23 T cell receptor beta chains from a single sample sequenced in a study of blood T cell repertoires in COVID-19. Repertoires were generated with immunoSEQ multiplex PCR, while TCRdb's copy carries only in-frame clones and drops some. The sample records fewer than 35,000 clones, roughly nine tenths being singletons. Sequenced sample: peripheral blood. Every receptor here comes from a man aged 60 to 75 with acute or convalescent COVID-19.

The count of this clone is one. This chain links TRBV4-1 with TRBJ1-5, with D possibly matching TRBD1 (6 bases). Trimming took 1 base from V and 0 from J, leaving 13 bases between them. The CDR3 sequence is 17 residues long. Per the germline V gene, CDR1 is MGHRA and CDR2 is YSYEKL. The CDR3 bases are TGCGCCAGCAGCCAAGCTGACAGGCCGTATAGCAATCAGCCCCAGCATTTT. It is translated as CASSQADRPYSNQPQHF.

The V gene is TRBV12-3 or TRBV12-4, the J gene TRBJ2-1, with no clear D. V lost 5 bases and J 8 bases, leaving 13 bases between the germline ends. This CDR3 is built from 13 residues. The CDR3 sequence: CASSPAYLDEQFF. The CDR3 region has the DNA TGTGCCAGCAGTCCAGCGTATTTGGATGAGCAGTTCTTC.

The rearrangement joins TRBV5-1 to TRBJ2-1, with D possibly TRBD1 on 7 matching bases. The CDR3 has 16 residues. The germline CDR1 and CDR2 sequences are SGHRS and YFSETQ. Trimming shortened V by 0 bases and J by 1 base, and 11 bases separated the two germline ends. CDR3 DNA: TGCGCCAGCAGCTTGGCAGGGGGGAGGTCCTACAATGAGCAGTTCTTC. Translation gives CASSLAGGRSYNEQFF.

This chain uses TRBV29-1 with TRBJ2-3, with D perhaps matching TRBD2 (5 bases). CDR1 is SQVTM, CDR2 ANQGSEA, per germline. V lost 1 base, J lost 6 bases, and 8 bases lay in between. This CDR3 region has 12 residues. CDR3 sequence: CSVEAWRDTQYF. The CDR3, as DNA: TGCAGCGTTGAAGCCTGGAGGGATACGCAGTATTTT.

The V gene is TRBV7-9, the J gene TRBJ2-2; 10 nucleotides match TRBD2. Trimming at V came to 6 bases and at J to 2 bases, leaving 12 bases not matched to a gene. Germline assignment: CDR1 SEHNR and CDR2 FQNEAQ (reference sequence). There are 18 residues in the CDR3. CDR3 sequence (DNA): TGTGCCAGCAGTCGACCTAGCGGGAGAGTTGCAAACACCGGGGAGCTGTTTTTT. This gives the protein CASSRPSGRVANTGELFF.

This chain connects TRBV19 to TRBJ2-6; 8 bases align to TRBD2. V was pared by 6 bases and J by 0 bases, with 4 bases of the junction left unmatched. The CDR3 has 16 amino acids. CDR1 is LNHDA, CDR2 SQIVND, per germline (reference sequence). Here the CDR3 DNA reads TGTGCCAGTAGGCGGGGGGACCGCTCTGGGGCCAACGTCCTGACTTTC. Translating gives CASRRGDRSGANVLTF.

V gene TRBV4-2 combines with J gene TRBJ2-7; 10 nucleotides agree with TRBD2. The CDR3 loop spans 14 amino acids. V dropped 5 bases and J dropped 4; count of bases not matched to a gene: 5. CDR1 LGHNA and CDR2 YNFKEQ come from the germline V gene. CDR3 nucleotides: TGTGCCAGCAGCTTGAGCGGGAGGGGATACGAGCAGTACTTC. Amino acids: CASSLSGRGYEQYF.

The gene calls are TRBV3-1 (or the pseudogene TRBV3-2) and TRBJ1-2; TRBD1 agrees at 8 bases. V dropped 0 bases and J dropped 4; count of bases not matched to a gene: 4. The CDR3 covers 15 residues. Germline-derived CDR1 and CDR2 are LGHDT and YNNKEL (reference sequence). This chain's CDR3 is CASSQDHRGSYGYTF. The CDR3 bases are TGTGCCAGCAGCCAAGATCACAGGGGGTCCTATGGCTACACCTTC.

The rearrangement joins TRBV23-1 to TRBJ1-5; D ambiguous. TRBV23-1 is assigned to the ORF class and has an uncertain function. Trimming took off 2 bases at V and 9 bases at J, with 26 bases between the two ends. The CDR3 consists of 18 residues. DNA of the CDR3: TGCGCCAGCAGTCAAGTCCTCCCACTTGGTCTCCTTGTTGGGCCCCAGCATTTT. It yields the protein CASSQVLPLGLLVGPQHF.

The gene calls are TRBV19 and TRBJ2-1, with 9 bases matching TRBD1. V gave up 10 bases and J gave up 9 bases; unmatched junction bases: 13. The CDR3 loop spans 14 amino acids. Germline V gene lookup returns CDR1 LNHDA and CDR2 SQIVND (reference sequence). CDR3 residues: CATHGTGRRGEQFF. The CDR3 nucleotides read TGTGCCACCCACGGGACAGGGCGTAGGGGTGAGCAGTTCTTC.

V usage is TRBV11-2 and J usage is TRBJ2-7; 8 bases match TRBD1. Losses at the gene ends were 6 bases for V and 4 bases for J; bases not matched to a gene: 11. CDR3 length equals 15 residues. From germline, CDR1 is SGHAT and CDR2 FQNNGV. CDR3 coding DNA: TGTGCCAGCAGGCCGCCCGGACAGGGAAAATACGAGCAGTACTTC. As protein: CASRPPGQGKYEQYF.

The J gene is TRBJ2-3, the V gene TRBV7-2; no definite D call. This CDR3 is 13 amino acids long. From germline, CDR1 is SGHTA and CDR2 FQGNSA. V lost 1 base to trimming and J lost 3 bases, with 5 bases between them. In DNA form, the CDR3 reads TGTGCCAGCAGCTTAGGGGCTACAGATACGCAGTATTTT. It specifies CASSLGATDTQYF.

The chain joins TRBV5-1 to TRBJ2-4; 12 bases map to TRBD2. Per germline, CDR1 SGHRS and CDR2 YFSETQ. J lost 0 bases, V lost 3 bases, and 7 bases had no gene match. The CDR3 covers 18 residues. The CDR3 DNA follows: TGCGCCAGCAGCTCATCAGGACTAGCGGGACTAGCCAAAAACATTCAGTACTTC. As protein: CASSSSGLAGLAKNIQYF.

The rearrangement links TRBV7-2 to TRBJ2-3; TRBD2 is a possible D gene (6 bases). The V gene lost 6 bases and the J gene lost 4 bases, with 14 bases spanning the gap. CDR1 is SGHTA, CDR2 FQGNSA, per germline. This CDR3 is 14 amino acids long. In nucleotides, the CDR3 is TGTGCCAGCAGTCCGGGACTGTCAGCAGATACGCAGTATTTT. It is translated as CASSPGLSADTQYF.

The chain links TRBV12-3 or TRBV12-4 to TRBJ2-7, with 8 bases matching TRBD2. Losses at the gene ends were 5 bases for V and 7 bases for J; bases not matched to a gene: 7. The CDR3 runs 13 residues. The CDR3 reads CASSRAGAWEQYF. In DNA, the CDR3 is TGTGCCAGCAGTCGAGCGGGAGCCTGGGAGCAGTACTTC.

The rearrangement uses TRBV29-1 and TRBJ2-5, with D unresolved. The CDR3 contains 11 residues. Deletions cut 5 bases from V and 1 base from J, with 5 bases between. Looked up from germline, CDR1 is SQVTM and CDR2 is ANQGSEA. CDR3 in amino acids: CSVSLQETQYF. CDR3 DNA sequence: TGCAGCGTTTCCCTCCAAGAGACCCAGTACTTC.

V usage is TRBV15 and J usage is TRBJ2-2, with a tentative D call TRBD1 (5 bases). V dropped 3 bases and J dropped 5 bases, with 13 bases sitting between them. There are 15 residues in the CDR3. Germline V gene sequence: CDR1 LNHNV, CDR2 YYDKDF (reference sequence). The CDR3 loop reads CATSRNIGATGELFF. As DNA, the CDR3 is TGTGCCACCAGCAGGAATATAGGGGCGACCGGGGAGCTGTTTTTT.

The J gene is TRBJ1-5, the V gene TRBV10-3, with a weak D call TRBD1 (6 bases). Germline V lookup: CDR1 ENHRY, CDR2 SYGVKD. The CDR3 extends over 15 amino acids. The V gene lost 2 bases and the J gene lost 5 bases, with 13 bases spanning the gap. CDR3 residues: CAISESLNRDQPQHF. The CDR3 nucleotides are TGTGCCATCAGTGAGAGCCTGAACAGGGATCAGCCCCAGCATTTT.

In DNA, the CDR3 is TGTGCCAGCAGTTCAAGGGGCTTACTGCTAGGCACAGATACGCAGTATTTT. Translation: CASSSRGLLLGTDTQYF. The chain uses TRBV6-2 or TRBV6-3 and TRBJ2-3; D might be TRBD1 (5 bases). This CDR3 region has 17 residues. Germline V gene sequence: CDR1 MNHEY, CDR2 SVGEGT. V was cut by 4 bases and J by 1 base, with 18 bases left in between.

In DNA form, the CDR3 reads TGTGCCAGCAGTGATCCGGGACTACTTTCTGGCGAGCAGTACGTC. Translation: CASSDPGLLSGEQYV. The chain has TRBV6-1 and TRBJ2-7, with TRBD2 identical over 7 bases. Looked up from germline, CDR1 is MNHNS and CDR2 is SASEGT. The V gene end was trimmed by 3 bases and the J gene end by 6 bases; junction bases not matched to a gene: 11. The CDR3 is 15 amino acids.

The V and J genes are TRBV4-3 and TRBJ1-6; tentatively, D is TRBD1 (5 bases). This CDR3 contains 17 residues. V shed 5 bases and J shed 6 bases, with 20 bases lying between them. Germline V gene sequence: CDR1 LGHNA, CDR2 YSLEER. The CDR3 loop is CASSNSQRGGGNSPLHF. DNA of the CDR3: TGCGCCAGCAGCAACAGCCAGCGGGGCGGGGGTAATTCACCCCTCCACTTT.

The chain employs TRBV5-1 and TRBJ2-2; 11 bases fit TRBD2. The V gene end was trimmed by 4 bases and the J gene end by 6 bases; junction bases not matched to a gene: 5. The length of the CDR3 is 15 residues. Germline loops: CDR1 SGHRS, CDR2 YFSETQ. The CDR3 DNA sequence: TGCGCCAGCAGCCCTAGCGGGAGGTTGGCCGGGGAGCTGTTTTTT. This translates into CASSPSGRLAGELFF.

V is TRBV19 and J is TRBJ2-3, with D unclear. Germline values: CDR1 LNHDA, CDR2 SQIVND (reference sequence). This CDR3 region has 15 residues. V lost 1 base to trimming and J lost 1 base, with 9 bases between them. The CDR3 reads CASSIALRGTDTQYF. CDR3 nucleotides: TGTGCCAGTAGTATAGCACTACGGGGCACAGATACGCAGTATTTT.